This T cell receptor beta chain stems from a study of T cells after posttransplantation cyclophosphamide. Method: immunoSEQ multiplex PCR; TCRdb's copy keeps in-frame clones and lacks some. Of about 32,000 clones in the sample, roughly 90% were seen once. Germline-derived CDR1 and CDR2 are SEHNR and FQNEAQ (reference sequence). The CDR3 extends over 16 amino acids. J lost 2 bases, V lost 1 base, and 7 bases had no gene match. Points on this clone: Its target is unknown.

Whole-study findings and limits: Tissue-infiltrating T cells from skin or gut overlapped little with blood T cells. Later blood repertoires were often dominated by clones from the donor CD8+ memory compartment. TRB clonality was highly associated with recipient CMV seropositivity and reactivation.

This TCR was sampled from a woman in her forties with a blood cancer, CMV-positive, and with a related stem cell donor. Sequencing was done on a sample of PBMCs. This chain links TRBV7-9 with TRBJ2-7, with 8 bases fitting TRBD1. In nucleotides, the CDR3 is TGTGCCAGCAGCTTAGACACAGCGACAGGGGCCTACGAGCAGTACTTC. Translating gives CASSLDTATGAYEQYF.